The clone carrying this T cell receptor (beta chain) appeared a few times. The antigen remains undetermined. Isolated RNA was reverse transcribed in full, so expressed TCRB transcripts were sequenced. The assay was immunoSEQ multiplex PCR, and TCRdb's table has in-frame clones only and misses some. The sample carries 300,000 to 450,000 clones, around a fifth recorded once. The data were obtained in a study of beta chain features in type 1 diabetes. The study, taken as a whole, reports: For patients, the naive, central memory and Treg TCRB repertoires appeared more alike than for healthy donors.

CDR1 and CDR2 (germline): LNHDA, SQIVND (reference sequence). This CDR3 is built from 12 residues. The V end was cut by 3 bases, the J end by 4 bases, with 6 bases between. This TCR derives from a woman younger than 30 in good health. The J gene is TRBJ1-2, the V gene TRBV19; D remains ambiguous. Sequencing input: naive CD4+ T cells from blood. CDR3 bases: TGTGCCAGTAGTATTGAGGCCTATGGCTACACCTTC. Translated: CASSIEAYGYTF.